Described below is a single T cell receptor (beta chain) sequence and its context. This entry belongs to a study of blood T cell repertoires in COVID-19. At the level of the study: Sample material is recorded as cDNA or gDNA derived from T cells, B-cell-depleted T cells, or PBMCs.

The V end lost 2 bases, the J end lost 8 bases, and 9 bases lay between the germline ends. The CDR3 runs 12 residues. CDR1 is MNHEY and CDR2 is SVGEGT in the germline V gene. TCRdb keeps only in-frame clones here, not all; method: immunoSEQ multiplex PCR. The sample comprises about 70,000 clones, around 85% of which are singletons, and approximately 20% rests with the top ten. The sample consisted of peripheral blood. The chain recombines TRBV6-2 or TRBV6-3 with TRBJ1-2; D gene ambiguous. The TCR sequence derives from a woman older than 75 with acute or convalescent COVID-19. CDR3 in amino acids: CASSYRLQGYTF. CDR3 coding DNA: TGTGCCAGCAGTTACAGGCTACAGGGCTACACCTTC.